This TCR beta chain was profiled in a study of OX40 agonist ivuxolimab in advanced cancers. Turning to the study itself: A mean age of about 56 years, range about 20 to 79, was recorded, and around 85% were male.

Comments on this clone: Its cognate antigen is unknown.

Whole-study findings and limits: Nonresponders, in some cases, also had low normalized T-cell clonal expansion. At doses 0.1 to 3.0 mg/kg, CD4+ and CD8+ clones expanded.

From germline, CDR1 is MDHEN and CDR2 SYDVKM. This CDR3 is built from 13 residues. V was clipped by 4 bases and J by 3 bases; unmatched bases: 2. This table comes from immunoSEQ multiplex PCR, and its TCRdb copy is limited to in-frame clones, with some not included. The table records nearly 80,000 clones, 90% of them present only once. The rearrangement uses TRBV28 and TRBJ2-5; TRBD2 matches 7 bases. The material sequenced was CD4+ or CD8+ T cells sorted from blood, taken in a trial of the OX40 agonist ivuxolimab. This sequence originates from an adult with an advanced solid tumor such as melanoma, head and neck, liver or kidney cancer. CDR3 bases: TGTGCCAGCAGTTACGGGGGGAAAGAGACCCAGTACTTC. It translates to CASSYGGKETQYF.